This TCR beta chain was documented in a study of blood T cells in healthy people across ages (dated by TCRdb to 2013 to 2016). In the study overall: In model experiments, template switching captured about one uniquely barcoded TCR beta cDNA molecule for every two T cells. The study measured age-related changes in TCR beta repertoire diversity using deep sequencing normalized with unique cDNA molecular identifiers. The donors were split into four age groups: young (average roughly 15 years), middle-aged (about 40), aged (around 67) and long-lived (under 85). The study analyzed two additional independent replicas of 1 million unique cDNA reads from the same blood draw for two donors, one aged 18 to 30 and one aged 80 or older. To avoid experimental bias, donors of different ages were randomly spread across the sequencing lanes. Study-level results and caveats: Observed TCR beta diversity per million T cells fell roughly linearly with age, and a significant reduction was already apparent by age around 40. Estimates of total diversity from one million sequenced T cells were regarded as lower bounds and underestimates. Conclusive comparison of naive and antigen-experienced compartments was prevented by the profiling of bulk unsorted PBMCs. A strong correlation was found between observed TCR beta diversity and the percentage of naive T cells measured by flow cytometry. Compared with the aged group, more naive CD4+ T cells, fewer expanded clones and increased TCR diversity were shown by the long-lived group, suggesting age selection. The CMV infection status of donors was not known, potentially confounding age-related changes in expanded clonotypes.

Libraries were prepared through 5' RACE. TCRdb names Illumina HiSeq 2500 as the instrument used. The second PCR ran for roughly 7 to 11 cycles and used a J-beta primer mix along with a sample-barcoded 5' primer. Each TCR beta cDNA molecule received a unique molecular identifier from a template-switch 5' adaptor carrying 12 random nucleotides. At least 3 million CDR3-containing paired-end reads were obtained from each sample. First-strand cDNA was synthesized from all RNA with the Mint cDNA synthesis kit, primed by a TRBC-specific oligonucleotide. After uracil-DNA glycosylase treatment, a first 18-cycle PCR used universal primers M1SS and BC2_uni_R on all cDNA. Regarding the original processing steps: Normalization of each sample was performed by random selection of 1 million high-quality reads, each carrying a distinct molecular identifier. Instead of being binned into consensus sequences, reads that shared molecular identifiers were thrown out. CDR3 identification, clonotype clustering and error correction used MiTCR with a Q25 quality threshold and the strictest error-elimination algorithm. A nonparametric unseen species model using Euler transformation provided a lower-bound estimate of total TCR beta diversity. TCRdb cleaned the public reads at Q25 with fastp, built clones with MiXCR and kept in-frame beta chains. Each record represents a unique CDR3 protein, reported with the most common genes and DNA among its rows. TCRdb, not the authors, supplied the V and J calls. The sample table holds 550,000 to 700,000 distinct CDR3 sequences, of which approximately 30% were seen once. The ten largest clones represent less than 20% of the sample.

Systemically healthy Caucasian individuals from Russia, some 38 in total and aged about 6 to 95 years, were included as donors. Roughly 10 milliliters of peripheral blood were collected from each donor into EDTA-treated Vacutainer tubes. PBMCs were isolated by Ficoll-Paque density-gradient centrifugation, with at least 6 million obtained per sample. Total RNA was extracted from PBMCs with Trizol reagent, with at least 5.5 micrograms obtained per sample. For every donor, flow cytometry on a PBMC aliquot measured the percentage of naive CD45RAhigh/CD27high T cells. The CDR3 holds 17 amino acids from the cysteine to the phenylalanine. Here the CDR3 DNA is all that survives: 51 bases in frame from base 1. Germline trimming: 2 bases from V, 5 bases from J; junction bases outside gene matches: 9. CDR1 and CDR2, per the germline V gene, are SGHTA and FQGNSA. This clonotype was seen more than once but under ten times. The target of this receptor is not known. Base qualities were left out, and no much larger clone turns up one base away.

The chain is encoded by TRBV7-2 joined to TRBJ2-3; 11 central bases correspond to TRBD2. The receptor was derived from an older woman in good health. Sequenced: blood. The DNA is as follows: TGTGCCAGCAGCTTAAGGATGGGCCTAGCGGGGGGAGATACGCAGTATTTT. Translated, this gives CASSLRMGLAGGDTQYF.